What follows describes a single T cell receptor (beta chain). V shed 6 bases and J 7 bases; nucleotides not matched to a gene: 2. Germline loops: CDR1 MNHEY, CDR2 SVGAGI. The CDR3 runs to 13 residues. The entry originates in a study of technical replicates of blood from a handful of donors. Generated by immunoSEQ multiplex PCR, the TCRdb table keeps only in-frame clones and is missing some. The sample includes about 84,000 clones, 93% seen only once; the top ten take under 0.3%. The origin of this receptor is a human donor in good health. The genes are TRBV6-5 and TRBJ2-1, with 11 bases aligning to TRBD2. Sample: T cells isolated from PBMCs. The CDR3 sequence is CASSRLAGNEQFF. The CDR3 coding sequence is TGTGCCAGCAGCAGACTAGCGGGAAATGAGCAGTTCTTC.